Many counts were recorded for the clone carrying this TCR beta chain. Its specificity is not known. TCRdb recomputed calls from the 5' RACE reads with MiXCR, one row per CDR3 protein. The sample consists of about 14,000 distinct CDR3 sequences, about 12% of them appearing once. V trimming: 3 bases; J trimming: 4 bases; junction bases outside the gene matches: 2. CDR1 SSHAT and CDR2 FNYEAQ come from the germline V gene (reference sequence). The CDR3 runs to 15 residues. The data were taken from a study of T-cell memory formation after mild COVID-19. Study conclusions and caveats: The study found contracting CD4+ clones mainly in CM and EM and contracting CD8+ clones in EMRA. Researchers found some responding clones in pre-infection memory, a sign that cross-reactive memory joined. Later expanders leaned toward CD4+, whereas clones contracting from day 15 to 85 were balanced CD4/CD8. Proof of SARS-CoV-2 specificity was absent for the second-wave clones that crested on day 37.

The chain employs TRBV7-7 and TRBJ2-2; 10 bases agree with TRBD1. The receptor was derived from an adult woman who had mild COVID-19 (a few samples of this study predate the infection). Cell type and time point are not known. Sequencing input: PBMCs or a T cell subset sorted from them (not recorded which). The CDR3 DNA sequence: TGTGCCAGCAGCTTGGGGACAGGGGCCACCGGGGAGCTGTTTTTT. It translates to CASSLGTGATGELFF.